This TCR beta chain is drawn from a study of T-cell memory formation after mild COVID-19. Overall study findings and caveats: The study found balanced CD4/CD8 in clones contracting day 15 to 85 and a CD4+ lean in later expanders. The second-wave clones peaking on day 37 were not confirmed as SARS-CoV-2-specific. Among CD4+ contracting clones, most were CM and EM, and CD8+ ones EMRA. Pre-infection memory carried some responding clones, suggesting that cross-reactive memory joined.

In the case of this clonotype: The antigen is undetermined.

J gave up 5 bases and V 9 bases, and 4 bases lay outside the gene matches. The CDR3 has 12 amino acids. The germline V gene has CDR1 KGHDR and CDR2 SFDVKD. A single record per CDR3 protein comes from TCRdb applying MiXCR to the 5' RACE reads. The sample holds under 300,000 distinct CDR3 sequences, roughly 8.2% seen once. This sequence originates from a man younger than 30 who had mild COVID-19 (a few samples of this study predate the infection). Cell type and time point are not known. V and J are TRBV24-1 and TRBJ2-7, with 9 nucleotides matching TRBD1. Sequencing input: PBMCs or a T cell subset sorted from them (not recorded which). This CDR3 reads CATQDRGNEQYV. For the CDR3, the DNA is TGTGCCACCCAGGACAGGGGCAACGAGCAGTACGTC.